This paragraph reports one TCR beta chain. The antigen remains unidentified. The immunoSEQ assay was version 4, run in survey mode. Using immunoSEQ multiplex PCR, the repertoire was profiled, and TCRdb retains in-frame clones only, with some absent. The sample has about 43,000 clones; about 90% are singletons. This specimen comes from a study of persistence of HIV-infected CD4 T cells. Study background: Anti-CD3/anti-CD28 beads activated more cells than antigen stimulation did. Study-level findings and limits: The rare CMV-responding cells with HIV-1 proviruses were not separately TCR-sequenced.

Anti-CD3/anti-CD28 beads served as a nonspecific positive control stimulus. Responding CD4+ T cells were sorted by upregulation of both CD40 ligand and CD69. Donors had CD4+ T cell counts above 400 cells/uL and were CMV-seropositive. Before stimulation, PBMCs underwent CD8+ T cell depletion. With 1 base removed from V and 0 bases from J, the gap between germline ends came to 13 bases. Germline CDR1 reads SGHTA; CDR2 reads FQGNSA. The length of the CDR3 is 16 residues. This chain links TRBV7-2 with TRBJ2-7; D is tentatively TRBD1 or TRBD2 (6 bases each). The specimen was CD4+ T cells sorted from PBMCs after roughly 18-hour stimulation, collected from a patient who received antiretroviral therapy. This sequence originates from an adult man with HIV who was CMV-seropositive. The DNA of the CDR3 is TGTGCCAGCAGCTTAGGGACGGGGGCCAGCTCCTACGAGCAGTACTTC. Translating gives CASSLGTGASSYEQYF.